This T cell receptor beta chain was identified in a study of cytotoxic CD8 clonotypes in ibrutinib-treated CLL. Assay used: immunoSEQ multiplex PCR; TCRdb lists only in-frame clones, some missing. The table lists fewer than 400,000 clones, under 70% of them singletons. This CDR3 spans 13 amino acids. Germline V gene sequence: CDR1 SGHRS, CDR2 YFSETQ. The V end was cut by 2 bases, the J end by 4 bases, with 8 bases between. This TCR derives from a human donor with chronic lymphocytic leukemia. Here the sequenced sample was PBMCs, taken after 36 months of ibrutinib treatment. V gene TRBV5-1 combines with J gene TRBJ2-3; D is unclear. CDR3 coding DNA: TGCGCCAGCAGCTTTTTGGCGTCAGATACGCAGTATTTT. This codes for CASSFLASDTQYF.